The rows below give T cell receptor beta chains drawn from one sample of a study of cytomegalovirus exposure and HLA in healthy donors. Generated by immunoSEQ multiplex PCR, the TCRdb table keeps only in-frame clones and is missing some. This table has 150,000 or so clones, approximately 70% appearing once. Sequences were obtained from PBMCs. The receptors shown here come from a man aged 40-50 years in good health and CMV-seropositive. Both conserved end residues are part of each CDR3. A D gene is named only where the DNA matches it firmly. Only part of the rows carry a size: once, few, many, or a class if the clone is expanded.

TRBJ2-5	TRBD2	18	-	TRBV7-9	TGTGCCAGCAGCGGAGGTGTGGGACTAGCGGTAACAGAAGAGACCCAGTACTTC	CASSGGVGLAVTEETQYF
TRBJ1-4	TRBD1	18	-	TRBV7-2	TGTGCCAGCAGAGCCGGGGGGACAGGGGTTTCGGGTGGTGAAAAACTGTTTTTT	CASRAGGTGVSGGEKLFF
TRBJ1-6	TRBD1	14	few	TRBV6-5	TGTGCCAGCAAAAGACAGGGGATGAATTCACCCCTCCACTTT	CASKRQGMNSPLHF
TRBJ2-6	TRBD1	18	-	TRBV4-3	TGCGCCAGCAGCCAGTCCTGGGGACAGGGCGCTGGGGCCAACGTCCTGACTTTC	CASSQSWGQGAGANVLTF
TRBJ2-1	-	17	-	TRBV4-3	TGCGCCAGCAGCCAAGAAGGAGGGAGATACATCCACAATGAGCAGTTCTTC	CASSQEGGRYIHNEQFF
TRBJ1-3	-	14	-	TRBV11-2	TGTGCCAGCAGCTTAGTGTATCCGGGAAACACCATATATTTT	CASSLVYPGNTIYF
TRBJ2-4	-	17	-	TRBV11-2	TGTGCCAGCAGCTTACAGGGGATTTCAGTAGCCAAAAACATTCAGTACTTC	CASSLQGISVAKNIQYF
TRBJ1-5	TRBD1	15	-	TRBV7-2	TGTGCCAGCAGCTTCGCAGGGGGCGGGTGGGAGCCCCAGCATTTT	CASSFAGGGWEPQHF
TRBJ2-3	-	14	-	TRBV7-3	TGTGCCAGCAGCTTAAGCGGGAGCACAGATACGCAGTATTTT	CASSLSGSTDTQYF
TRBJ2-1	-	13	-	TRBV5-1	TGCGCCAGCAGCAAAGCCCAGGGCAATGAGCAGTTCTTC	CASSKAQGNEQFF
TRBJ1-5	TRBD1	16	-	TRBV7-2	TGTGCCAGCAGCTTAGCGGGGACAGCTTGGGATCAGCCCCAGCATTTT	CASSLAGTAWDQPQHF
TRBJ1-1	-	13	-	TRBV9	TGTGCCAGCAGCGTAGGACATAACACTGAAGCTTTCTTT	CASSVGHNTEAFF
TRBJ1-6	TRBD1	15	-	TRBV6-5	TGTGCCAGCAGACCGGGACAGGGTGGGGGGGCACCCCTCCACTTT	CASRPGQGGGAPLHF
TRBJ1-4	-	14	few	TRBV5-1	TGCGCCAGCAGCTTTGGGCCTAGCACCGAAAAACTGTTTTTT	CASSFGPSTEKLFF
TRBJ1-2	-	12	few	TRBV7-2	TGTGCCAGCAGCCCCCGGGGGTTTGGCTACACCTTC	CASSPRGFGYTF
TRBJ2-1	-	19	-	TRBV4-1	TGCGCCAGCAGTAGGGAGGGGGGGGCCTTTCCTAGCTCCTACAATGAGCAGTTCTTC	CASSREGGAFPSSYNEQFF
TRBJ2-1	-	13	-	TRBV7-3	TGTGCCAGCAGCCCACGGTTGGGAGATGAGCAGTTCTTC	CASSPRLGDEQFF
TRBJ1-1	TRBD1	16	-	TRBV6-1	TGTGCCAGCAGTGACCGGACAGGGCCTATGAACACTGAAGCTTTCTTT	CASSDRTGPMNTEAFF
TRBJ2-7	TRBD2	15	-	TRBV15	TGTGCCACCAGCAGAGCGGCGGGGGGTTCCTACGAGCAGTACTTC	CATSRAAGGSYEQYF
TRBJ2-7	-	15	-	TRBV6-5	TGTGCCAGCAGTTACCAGGGGTCGTACGGCTACGAGCAGTACTTC	CASSYQGSYGYEQYF
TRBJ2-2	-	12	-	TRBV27	TGTGCCACTGGAGGGGGCGGCGGGGAGCTGTTTTTT	CATGGGGGELFF
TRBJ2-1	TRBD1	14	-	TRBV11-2	TGTGCCAGCCGCGGGACAGGTCGCTACAATGAGCAGTTCTTC	CASRGTGRYNEQFF
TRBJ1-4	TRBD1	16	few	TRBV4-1	TGCGCCAGCAGCCAAGATCCGGGACAGGGGATGGAAAAACTGTTTTTT	CASSQDPGQGMEKLFF
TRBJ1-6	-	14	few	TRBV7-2	TGTGCCAGCAGCTTAGGAGGGTATAATTCACCCCTCCACTTT	CASSLGGYNSPLHF
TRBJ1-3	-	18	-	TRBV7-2	TGTGCCAGCAGCTTAGCCCCCACCGGACTCCACTCTGGAAACACCATATATTTT	CASSLAPTGLHSGNTIYF
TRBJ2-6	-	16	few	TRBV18	TGTGCCAGCTCACCATCTCCGGGGTCAGGGGCCAACGTCCTGACTTTC	CASSPSPGSGANVLTF
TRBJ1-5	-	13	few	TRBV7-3	TGTGCCAGCAGCGATGGAGGCAATCAGCCCCAGCATTTT	CASSDGGNQPQHF
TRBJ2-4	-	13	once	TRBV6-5	TGTGCCAGCATCCAAAGAGGCAAAAACATTCAGTACTTC	CASIQRGKNIQYF
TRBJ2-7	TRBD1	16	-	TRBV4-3	TGCGCCAGCAGCCAAGATGGAGGACAGGGTGAGGTTCCACTGTACTTC	CASSQDGGQGEVPLYF
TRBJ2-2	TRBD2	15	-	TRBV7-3	TGTGCCAGCACCATAAGCGGGGGTGGCACCGGGGAGCTGTTTTTT	CASTISGGGTGELFF
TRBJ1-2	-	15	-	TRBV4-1	TGCGCCAGCAGCCAAGGACAGGCAACCGTTGGCGGCTACACCTTC	CASSQGQATVGGYTF
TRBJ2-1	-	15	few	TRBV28	TGTGCCAGCAGCCCCCCCGCAGGGGCAAGGAATGAGCAGTTCTTC	CASSPPAGARNEQFF
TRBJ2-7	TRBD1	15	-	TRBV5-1	TGCGCCAGCAGCTTGGCGGTGGACAGGGCGAACGAGCAGTACTTC	CASSLAVDRANEQYF
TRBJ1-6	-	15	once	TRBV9	TGTGCCAGCAGCCTTACGGGGGGGGTCAATTCACCCCTCCACTTT	CASSLTGGVNSPLHF
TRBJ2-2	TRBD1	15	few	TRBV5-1	TGCGCCAGCAGCGCTATGGACAGGGCCGGTGGGGAGCTGTTTTTT	CASSAMDRAGGELFF
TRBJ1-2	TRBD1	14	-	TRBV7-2	TGTGCCAGCAGCCCCGGACAGGGGTACTATGGCTACACCTTC	CASSPGQGYYGYTF
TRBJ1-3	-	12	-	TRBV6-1	TGTGCCGTCTCCAGGGGAGGAAACACCATATATTTT	CAVSRGGNTIYF
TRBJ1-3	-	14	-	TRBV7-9	TGTGCCAGCAGCTTTATAGACTCTGGAAACACCATATATTTT	CASSFIDSGNTIYF
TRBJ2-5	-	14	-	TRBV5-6	TGTGCCAGCAGCTTCGGCACAGCTCAAGAGACCCAGTACTTC	CASSFGTAQETQYF
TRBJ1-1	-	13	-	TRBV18	TGTGCCAGCTCACCAGGACAGAACACTGAAGCTTTCTTT	CASSPGQNTEAFF
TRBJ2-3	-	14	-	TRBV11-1	TGTGCCAGCAGCTTAAGACAGGTTGGGAATACGCAGTATTTT	CASSLRQVGNTQYF
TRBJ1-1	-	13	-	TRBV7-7	TGTGCTAGCAGCTTAGGCCGGGGTGCTGAAGCTTTCTTT	CASSLGRGAEAFF
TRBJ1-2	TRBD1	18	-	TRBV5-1	TGCGCCAGCAGCTCGTCATCGATCCGGGACAGTCTGCTCTATGGCTACACCTTC	CASSSSSIRDSLLYGYTF
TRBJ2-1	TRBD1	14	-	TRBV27	TGTGCCAGCAGTTTTGGGACAGGTTACAATGAGCAGTTCTTC	CASSFGTGYNEQFF
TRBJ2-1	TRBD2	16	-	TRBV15	TGTGCCACCAGCACATCTAGCGGGGGGGTATACAATGAGCAGTTCTTC	CATSTSSGGVYNEQFF
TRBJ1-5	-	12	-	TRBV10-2	TGCGCCAGTCAGGGCAACAATCAGCCCCAGCATTTT	CASQGNNQPQHF
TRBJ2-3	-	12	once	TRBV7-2	TGTGCCAGCAGCTCCTCTCCAGATACGCAGTATTTT	CASSSSPDTQYF
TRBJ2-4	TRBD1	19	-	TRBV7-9	TGTGCCAGCAGCACCCGCCCCGGACAGGGAATCGAGGCCAAAAACATTCAGTACTTC	CASSTRPGQGIEAKNIQYF
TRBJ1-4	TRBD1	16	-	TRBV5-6	TGTGCCAGCAGCCGAGCCCCGACAGGGGTCCGAGAAAAACTGTTTTTT	CASSRAPTGVREKLFF
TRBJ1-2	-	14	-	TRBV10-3	TGTGCCATCAGTCCAGACAGCGCCAATTATGGCTACACCTTC	CAISPDSANYGYTF
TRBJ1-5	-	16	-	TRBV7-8	TGTGCCAGCAGCTTATGGGGCTCGGGGGTACGGCAGCCCCAGCATTTT	CASSLWGSGVRQPQHF
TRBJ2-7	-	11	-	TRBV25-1	TGTGCCAGCAGTACTCTAGCGGAGCAGTACTTC	CASSTLAEQYF
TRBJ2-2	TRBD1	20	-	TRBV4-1	TGCGCCAGCAGCCAAGATCTTCGTCGACAGGGCTACACGAACACCGGGGAGCTGTTTTTT	CASSQDLRRQGYTNTGELFF
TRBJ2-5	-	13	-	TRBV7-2	TGTGCCAGCGAATTGGGGGGAAGCGGGACCCAGTACTTC	CASELGGSGTQYF
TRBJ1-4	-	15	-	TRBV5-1	TGCGCCAGCAGCGCGGGGGACACCATGGGGGAAAAACTGTTTTTT	CASSAGDTMGEKLFF
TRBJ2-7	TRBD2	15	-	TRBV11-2	TGTGCCAGCAGCTTAGGACCGGGGGGGGCGCTCGAGCAGTACTTC	CASSLGPGGALEQYF